The 25 T cell receptor beta chains presented below share a single source sample, sequenced in a study of spatial heterogeneity in lung cancer (dated by TCRdb to about 2019). Receptors were amplified or captured by 5' RACE. TCRdb lists the instrument as NextSeq 500. TCRdb handled the public reads itself, with Q25 trimming in fastp and clone calling in MiXCR, and kept productive beta chains. Identical CDR3 protein sequences are pooled into one entry, listed with their most common genes and DNA. The sample has some 37,000 distinct CDR3 sequences on record, 6.5% to 9% of them singletons. 25% to 35% of the sample goes to the ten largest clones. The sample's time point label, decoded: sample taken at primary tumor resection. Without any cell sorting, TCR sequencing was performed on whole RNA extracted either from tumor and nontumor lung tissue or from cryopreserved PBMC samples. The sequences come from PBMCs, collected at surgery. Receptors originate from a male donor with early-stage non-small cell lung cancer.

The table lists this clonotype with many counts. The genes are TRBV2 and TRBJ1-5; no definite D call. Germline V CDR1 and CDR2: SNHLY, FYNNEI. This CDR3 contains 15 residues. V was trimmed by 7 bases and J by 0 bases, leaving 13 bases between them. The CDR3 sequence is CASTLDSYSNQPQHF. Written as DNA, the CDR3 is TGTGCCAGCACCCTAGATTCCTATAGCAATCAGCCCCAGCATTTT.

In this sample, this clonotype turned up many times. This sequence joins TRBV30 and TRBJ1-1; TRBD1 might be the D (6 bases). Deletions cut 0 bases from V and 1 base from J, with 12 bases between. The CDR3 contains 15 residues. Looked up from germline, CDR1 is GTSNPN and CDR2 is SVGIG (reference sequence). As DNA, the CDR3 is TGTGCCTGGAGTGTTTGGCAGGGGACGAACACTGAAGCTTTCTTT. Translated: CAWSVWQGTNTEAFF.

By frequency in the sample, this clonotype is medium-sized (0.01 to 0.1%). The chain employs TRBV12-3 or TRBV12-4 and TRBJ1-5; D gene uncertain. Trimming stripped 10 bases from V and 5 bases from J, with 12 bases between. There are 12 residues in the CDR3. As DNA, the CDR3 is TGTGCCATCAAAACGGAGCATCAGCCCCAGCATTTT. Amino acids: CAIKTEHQPQHF.

This clonotype was detected only a few times. This chain joins TRBV7-3 and TRBJ2-2; D may be TRBD1 (6 bases). Trimming removed 3 bases at V and 7 bases at J, with 12 bases between. CDR1 and CDR2 from the germline V gene are SGHTA and FQGTGA. The CDR3 is 14 amino acids. CDR3 DNA sequence: TGTGCCAGCAGCTTCGGGCAGGGGCACGGGGAGCTGTTTTTT. It codes for CASSFGQGHGELFF.

The CDR3 nucleotides are TGCAGTGCTAGACCAAGGGACAGGGGGTTGGGATACGAGCAGTACTTC. Its protein product is CSARPRDRGLGYEQYF. The chain carries TRBV20-1 and TRBJ2-7, with TRBD1 matching over 11 bases. Germline assignment: CDR1 DFQATT and CDR2 SNEGSKA (reference sequence). The CDR3 is 16 amino acids. V dropped 2 bases and J dropped 4; count of bases not matched to a gene: 10.

In its sample, this clonotype was seen many times. The V and J genes are TRBV18 and TRBJ1-1; no definite D call. The germline CDR1 and CDR2 sequences are KGHSH and LQKENI. The length of the CDR3 is 15 residues. The V and J ends lost 3 bases and 2 bases respectively, with 13 bases between them. CDR3 amino acids: CASSPRPRPNTEAFF. CDR3 bases: TGTGCCAGCTCACCCAGGCCCAGGCCTAACACTGAAGCTTTCTTT.

This clonotype was counted ten times or more. The chain links TRBV29-1 to TRBJ2-2; D might be TRBD2 (5 bases). V was shortened by 7 bases and J by 0 bases, with 9 bases between the two germline ends. The CDR3 is 13 amino acids. Germline loops: CDR1 SQVTM, CDR2 ANQGSEA. The CDR3, as DNA: TGCAGCGGTAGCGTAGCGAACACCGGGGAGCTGTTTTTT. Its translation: CSGSVANTGELFF.

This clonotype appeared many times. V gene TRBV6-5 combines with J gene TRBJ2-1; TRBD2 agrees at 9 bases. Per germline, CDR1 MNHEY and CDR2 SVGAGI. Trimming took 6 bases from V and 5 from J; bases not matched to a gene: 17. The CDR3 runs to 18 residues. DNA for the CDR3: TGTGCCAGCAGCCCTTTCCCTTCTCTTAGCGGGGGAAACAATGAGCAGTTCTTC. Its protein is CASSPFPSLSGGNNEQFF.

The rearrangement uses TRBV10-2 and TRBJ2-1; 8 nucleotides line up with TRBD1. Germline CDR1 WSHSY, CDR2 SAAADI. V trimming: 0 bases; J trimming: 8 bases; junction bases outside the gene matches: 3. This CDR3 is 14 amino acids long. The CDR3 loop is CASSESQGGDEQFF. DNA for the CDR3: TGCGCCAGCAGTGAGTCACAGGGGGGCGATGAGCAGTTCTTC.

The sample holds a few counts of this clonotype. J is TRBJ2-1 and V is TRBV6-2 or TRBV6-3; the match to TRBD1 covers 7 bases. The CDR3 extends over 15 amino acids. The V gene's germline CDR1 is MNHEY and CDR2 SVGEGT. The J segment lost 7 bases and the V segment lost 2 bases, leaving 8 bases of the junction unmatched. This chain's CDR3 is CASSYGVNRGNEQFF. The CDR3 DNA sequence: TGTGCCAGCAGTTACGGCGTGAACAGGGGTAATGAGCAGTTCTTC.

The rearrangement uses TRBV7-8 and TRBJ1-1; D perhaps matches TRBD1 (6 bases). CDR3 length: 14 amino acids. Germline V gives CDR1 SGHVS, CDR2 FQNEAQ. The V gene lost 5 bases and the J gene lost 1 base, with 11 bases spanning the gap. The CDR3 region is CASSGDTRNTEAFF. As DNA, the CDR3 is TGTGCCAGCAGCGGGGACACTAGGAACACTGAAGCTTTCTTT.

This clonotype came up many times. The rearrangement links TRBV6-2 or TRBV6-3 to TRBJ2-7; D is tentatively TRBD1 or TRBD2 (5 bases each). CDR1 is MNHEY and CDR2 is SVGEGT in the germline V gene. The CDR3 totals 12 residues. The V end lost 6 bases, the J end lost 4 bases, and 10 bases lay between the germline ends. DNA for the CDR3: TGTGCCAGCAGGAGGGACCCGTACGAGCAGTACTTC. It encodes CASRRDPYEQYF.

This rearrangement joins TRBV18 to TRBJ2-1, with 7 bases aligning to TRBD2. Germline CDR1 reads KGHSH; CDR2 reads LQKENI. CDR3 length: 12 residues. V was pared by 3 bases and J by 15 bases, with 8 bases of the junction left unmatched. The CDR3 nucleotides are TGTGCCAGCTCACCTTCTAGCGGACCGGGGTTCTTC. Its protein product is CASSPSSGPGFF.

This chain links TRBV20-1 with TRBJ2-3; 7 bases match TRBD2. Per germline, CDR1 DFQATT and CDR2 SNEGSKA (reference sequence). Trimming at V came to 2 bases and at J to 5 bases, leaving 1 base not matched to a gene. This CDR3 spans 12 amino acids. CDR3 loop: CSARSSGDTQYF. CDR3 coding DNA: TGCAGTGCTAGATCTAGCGGAGATACGCAGTATTTT.

This clonotype has a handful of counts. The genes are TRBV6-5 and TRBJ1-2; D remains unclear. V lost 7 bases and J lost 3, with 15 bases in between. CDR1 is MNHEY and CDR2 is SVGAGI in the germline V gene. The CDR3 runs to 14 residues. Here the CDR3 DNA reads TGTGCCAGCACCCGCGGGAGGGAAGACTATGGCTACACCTTC. It encodes CASTRGREDYGYTF.

This clonotype was seen repeatedly, ten times or more. This sequence joins TRBV5-1 and TRBJ1-5, with 8 bases aligning to TRBD1. With V trimmed by 9 bases and J by 7 bases, 9 bases remained unmatched. Germline CDR1 reads SGHRS; CDR2 reads YFSETQ. The CDR3 is 13 amino acids. CDR3 nucleotide sequence: TGCGCCAACCAATACAGGGGGAAACAGCCCCAGCATTTT. The encoded protein is CANQYRGKQPQHF.

At least ten counts were recorded for this clonotype. The J gene is TRBJ2-5, the V gene TRBV24-1; 10 bases line up with TRBD2. The ends lost 2 bases at V and 2 bases at J; junction bases unmatched: 7. Per germline, CDR1 KGHDR and CDR2 SFDVKD. This CDR3 spans 17 amino acids. CDR3 protein: CATSDSEAGGIQETQYF. CDR3 coding DNA: TGTGCCACCAGTGATTCTGAAGCGGGAGGGATTCAAGAGACCCAGTACTTC.

In this sample, this clonotype turned up a few times. J is TRBJ1-1 and V is TRBV6-5; no firm D call. The CDR3 has 13 residues. The ends were cut back, 6 bases at V and 7 bases at J, with 15 bases in the middle. Germline V CDR1 and CDR2: MNHEY, SVGAGI. The chain's CDR3 is CASSGIVAGEAFF. CDR3 coding DNA: TGTGCCAGCAGCGGCATTGTAGCAGGTGAAGCTTTCTTT.

This clonotype was picked up a small number of times. The CDR3 DNA is TGTGCCACCAGTGACCCGGGACAGGGTAACACTGAAGCTTTCTTT. Protein: CATSDPGQGNTEAFF. The chain couples TRBV24-1 to TRBJ1-1; TRBD1 aligns across 9 bases. CDR3 length equals 15 residues. The V gene end was trimmed by 4 bases and the J gene end by 2 bases; junction bases not matched to a gene: 4. Per germline, CDR1 KGHDR and CDR2 SFDVKD.

The gene calls are TRBV5-1 and TRBJ2-1, with 9 positions matching TRBD2. CDR1 is SGHRS and CDR2 is YFSETQ in the germline V gene. This CDR3 comprises 15 residues. After removal of 4 bases from V and 4 bases from J, the junction contained 6 bases not matched to a gene. DNA of the CDR3: TGCGCCAGCAGCGGCGCACTAGCGGGTTACAATGAGCAGTTCTTC. It is translated as CASSGALAGYNEQFF.

This clonotype has ten or more counts. The chain employs TRBV14 and TRBJ1-1, with no clear D. The germline CDR1 and CDR2 sequences are SGHDN and FVKESK. V shed 3 bases and J shed 4 bases, with 9 bases lying between them. The CDR3 has 13 residues. CDR3 nucleotides: TGTGCCAGCAGCCAGACCCACGGCACTGAAGCTTTCTTT. Translating it yields CASSQTHGTEAFF.

This clonotype turned up a few times. The chain recombines TRBV13 with TRBJ2-1; D is tentatively TRBD1 or TRBD2 (5 bases each). The CDR3 is 16 residues long. V dropped 1 base and J dropped 0 bases, with 10 bases sitting between them. Germline CDR1 is PRHDT and CDR2 is FYEKMQ (reference sequence). CDR3 sequence reads: CASSLAGQTSYNEQFF. The CDR3 DNA follows: TGTGCCAGCAGCTTAGCGGGGCAGACCTCCTACAATGAGCAGTTCTTC.

This clonotype came up many times. The V call is TRBV7-8, the J call TRBJ2-3; 10 bases line up with TRBD1. Germline V gene lookup returns CDR1 SGHVS and CDR2 FQNEAQ. V shed 1 base, J shed 4 bases, and the junction held 11 bases outside the gene matches. The CDR3 covers 18 residues. CDR3 bases: TGTGCCAGCAGCTTAGGGGCCGTGACAGGGGGCTTGGCAGATACGCAGTATTTT. Protein sequence: CASSLGAVTGGLADTQYF.

This clonotype was counted ten times or more. The DNA is left out, because the CDR3 cannot be placed on it with certainty; the CDR3 is given as TCRdb lists it. V gene TRBV21-1 combines with J gene TRBJ1-5; the table's D call, TRBD1, has no DNA check behind it. TRBV21-1 is a listed pseudogene. The CDR3 region is 19 residues in length, termini included. The CDR3 sequence: CASSKGSLRAGDSNQPQHF.

This clonotype was seen repeatedly, ten times or more. The rearrangement joins TRBV12-3 or TRBV12-4 to TRBJ2-1; 7 bases are shared with TRBD2. There are 16 residues in the CDR3. V lost 3 bases and J lost 0; bases outside the gene matches: 5. The CDR3 loop is CASSLPSGYSYNEQFF. The CDR3 nucleotides read TGTGCCAGCAGTTTGCCTAGCGGATACTCCTACAATGAGCAGTTCTTC.